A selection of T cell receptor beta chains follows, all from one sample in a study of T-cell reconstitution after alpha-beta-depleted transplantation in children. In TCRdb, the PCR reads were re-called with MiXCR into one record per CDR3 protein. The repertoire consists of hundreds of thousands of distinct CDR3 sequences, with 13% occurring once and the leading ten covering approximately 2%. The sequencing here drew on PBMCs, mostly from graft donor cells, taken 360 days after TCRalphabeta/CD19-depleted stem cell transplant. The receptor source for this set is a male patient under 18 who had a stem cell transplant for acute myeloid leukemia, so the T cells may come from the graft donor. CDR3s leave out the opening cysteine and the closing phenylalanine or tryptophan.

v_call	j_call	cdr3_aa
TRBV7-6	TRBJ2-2	ASSLAANTGELF
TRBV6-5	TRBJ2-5	ASSYSQTSGGGTQY
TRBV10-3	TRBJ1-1	AIRTGRNTEAF
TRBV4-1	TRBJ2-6	ASSQDWAGNGANVLT
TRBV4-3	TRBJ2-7	ASSAQGATYEQY
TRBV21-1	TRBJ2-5	ASSKRKDRGLWETQY
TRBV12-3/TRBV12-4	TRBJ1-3	ASSFVAGNTIY
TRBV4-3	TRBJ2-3	ASSPQATSGYTDTQY
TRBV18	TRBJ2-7	ASSPTSGSQYEQY
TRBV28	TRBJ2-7	ASSSILDEQY
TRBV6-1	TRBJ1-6	ASSVLYNSPLH
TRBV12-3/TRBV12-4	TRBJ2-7	ASSLSAGLLTYEQY
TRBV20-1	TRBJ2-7	SAGEGWGALGYEQY
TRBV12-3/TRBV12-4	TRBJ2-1	ASSELTSGYNEQF
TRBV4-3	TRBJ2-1	ASSQDGGDEQF
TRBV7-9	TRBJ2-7	ASSLGIPSYEQY
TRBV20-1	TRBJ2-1	SARPTEQF
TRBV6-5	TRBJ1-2	ASSYLTALTNYGYT
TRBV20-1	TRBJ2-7	SARGLAGVY
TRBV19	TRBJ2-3	ASSILAGGPTDTQY
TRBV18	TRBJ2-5	ASSPHRASRQGTQY
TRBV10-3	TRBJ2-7	AISESLGGTHEQY
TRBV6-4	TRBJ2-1	ASSPWAKRLKDEQF
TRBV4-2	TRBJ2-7	ASSQDRTSGMMLEQY
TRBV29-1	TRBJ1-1	SVALGQVNTEAF
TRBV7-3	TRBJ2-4	ASSPGCPRLGAKNIQY
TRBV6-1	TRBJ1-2	ASTQGGWGGYT
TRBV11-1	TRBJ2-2	ASNEREANTGELF
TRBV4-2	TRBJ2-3	ASSQVASAYSTDTQY
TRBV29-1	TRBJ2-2	SVGASGPNTGELF
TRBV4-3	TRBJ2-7	ASSRGTGLHYEQY
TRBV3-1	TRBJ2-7	ASSQVRLAAYEQY
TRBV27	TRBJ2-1	ASSLGLARGIYYNEQF
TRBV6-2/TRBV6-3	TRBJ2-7	ASSMREGQLSYEQY
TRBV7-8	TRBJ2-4	ASSSLLSGALAKNIQY